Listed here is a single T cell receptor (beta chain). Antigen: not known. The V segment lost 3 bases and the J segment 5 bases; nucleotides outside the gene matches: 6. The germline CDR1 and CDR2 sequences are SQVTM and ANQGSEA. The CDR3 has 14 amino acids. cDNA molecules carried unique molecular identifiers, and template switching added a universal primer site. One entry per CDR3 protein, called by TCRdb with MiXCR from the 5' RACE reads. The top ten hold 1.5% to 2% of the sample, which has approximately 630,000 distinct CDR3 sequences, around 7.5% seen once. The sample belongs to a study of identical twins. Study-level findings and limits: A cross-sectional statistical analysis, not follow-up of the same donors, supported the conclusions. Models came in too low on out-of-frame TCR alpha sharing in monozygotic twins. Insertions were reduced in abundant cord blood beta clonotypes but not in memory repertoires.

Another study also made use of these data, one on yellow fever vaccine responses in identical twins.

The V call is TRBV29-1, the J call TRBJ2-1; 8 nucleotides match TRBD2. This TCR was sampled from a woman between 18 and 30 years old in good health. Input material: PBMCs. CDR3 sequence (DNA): TGCAGCGTTGACGGGCGGGGGGCAAACAATGAGCAGTTCTTC. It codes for CSVDGRGANNEQFF.